The rows below give T cell receptor beta chains drawn from one sample of a study of blood T cell repertoires in COVID-19. Repertoires were generated with immunoSEQ multiplex PCR, while TCRdb's copy carries only in-frame clones and drops some. The sample carries about 190,000 clones, 90% recorded once. The sequencing input was peripheral blood. These receptor sequences come from a man between 50 and 59 years old with acute or convalescent COVID-19. The CDR3 runs from the conserved cysteine through the conserved F or W. The D gene is left open where the match is weak. Only some rows state a clone size, as once, few, many or a class for expanded clones.

D	size	J	V	CDR3	DNA
TRBD1	once	TRBJ2-3	TRBV5-1	CASSLGGTGVQDTQYF	TGCGCCAGCAGCTTGGGAGGGACAGGGGTCCAAGATACGCAGTATTTT
TRBD1	NA	TRBJ1-5	TRBV5-5	CASSLGTAGNQPQHF	TGTGCCAGCAGCTTAGGGACAGCGGGCAATCAGCCCCAGCATTTT
NA	NA	TRBJ1-6	TRBV15	CATSRDYPSSYNSPLHF	TGTGCCACCAGCAGAGATTACCCTAGCTCCTATAATTCACCCCTCCACTTT
NA	NA	TRBJ2-3	TRBV6-5	CASSRGRSTDTQYF	TGTGCCAGCAGCCGCGGTCGGAGCACAGATACGCAGTATTTT
TRBD2	NA	TRBJ2-7	TRBV9	CASSVGAGPYEQYF	TGTGCCAGCAGCGTAGGAGCGGGACCCTACGAGCAGTACTTC
TRBD1	NA	TRBJ2-7	TRBV7-8	CASSNRDRAYEQYF	TGTGCCAGCAGCAACCGGGACAGGGCCTACGAGCAGTACTTC
NA	NA	TRBJ1-2	TRBV14	CASSQDQNGYGYTF	TGTGCCAGCAGCCAAGATCAGAACGGGTATGGCTACACCTTC
NA	NA	TRBJ1-1	TRBV11-2	CASSLDPGWTEAFF	TGTGCCAGCAGCTTAGATCCAGGGTGGACTGAAGCTTTCTTT
TRBD1	NA	TRBJ2-1	TRBV10-1	CASSPGQAVGEQFF	TGCGCCAGCAGCCCGGGACAGGCAGTTGGTGAGCAGTTCTTC
NA	NA	TRBJ1-1	TRBV7-9	CASSLGANTEAFF	TGTGCCAGCAGCTTAGGAGCGAACACTGAAGCTTTCTTT
TRBD1	NA	TRBJ2-5	TRBV11-1	CASSFEDRVQETQYF	TGTGCCAGCAGCTTCGAGGACAGGGTACAAGAGACCCAGTACTTC
TRBD2	NA	TRBJ2-2	TRBV7-6	CASSHRSGSRTGELFF	TGTGCCAGCAGCCACCGCAGCGGGAGTCGCACCGGGGAGCTGTTTTTT
NA	NA	TRBJ2-1	TRBV4-2	CASSPRLDHEQFF	TGTGCCAGCAGCCCACGACTAGATCATGAGCAGTTCTTC
TRBD1	NA	TRBJ2-7	TRBV7-2	CASSLGQGEAYEQYF	TGTGCCAGCAGCTTAGGACAGGGAGAAGCCTACGAGCAGTACTTC
TRBD1	NA	TRBJ2-3	TRBV11-3	CASSPGTGAIYGTDTQYF	TGTGCCAGCAGCCCCGGGACAGGGGCAATTTATGGCACAGATACGCAGTATTTT
NA	NA	TRBJ1-5	TRBV15	CATSRTGPLNQPQHF	TGTGCCACCAGCAGGACAGGACCTCTCAATCAGCCCCAGCATTTT
TRBD1	NA	TRBJ1-1	TRBV18	CASSPPNRGSTEAFF	TGTGCCAGCTCACCACCTAACAGGGGAAGCACTGAAGCTTTCTTT
NA	NA	TRBJ1-1	TRBV7-9	CASSLDREPFF	TGTGCCAGCAGCTTAGACAGGGAGCCTTTCTTT
TRBD1	NA	TRBJ1-3	TRBV19	CASSIRDRGNTIYF	TGTGCCAGTAGTATCCGGGACAGGGGAAACACCATATATTTT
NA	NA	TRBJ2-1	TRBV11-2	CASSNSGEQFF	TGTGCCAGCAGTAATAGCGGTGAGCAGTTCTTC
TRBD2	NA	TRBJ2-7	TRBV18	CASSPDRGAYGTSGRGQYF	TGTGCCAGCTCACCCGACAGGGGGGCCTACGGGACTAGCGGGAGAGGGCAGTACTTC
NA	NA	TRBJ1-5	TRBV30	CAWSVRTGTVYNQPQHF	TGTGCCTGGAGTGTACGAACAGGGACGGTATACAATCAGCCCCAGCATTTT